This passage covers 18 T cell receptor beta chains from one sample sequenced in a study of cytomegalovirus exposure and HLA in healthy donors. Researchers ran the PCR with 60 Vbeta and 13 Jbeta primers. Some clones are missing from TCRdb's copy, which holds only in-frame ones; the method was immunoSEQ multiplex PCR. The sample contains about 130,000 clones, 80% of which appear only once. Source material: PBMCs. Receptors originate from a man younger than 40 in good health and CMV-seronegative.

This clone was seen only once. V is TRBV7-2 and J is TRBJ2-7; the D gene is possibly TRBD1 (6 bases). This CDR3 is 14 amino acids long. Germline-derived CDR1 and CDR2 are SGHTA and FQGNSA. Trimming pared 3 bases from V and 0 bases from J, leaving 9 bases between. CDR3 DNA: TGTGCCAGCAGCTTGGGACACAACTCCTACGAGCAGTACTTC. Translated: CASSLGHNSYEQYF.

The chain employs TRBV2 and TRBJ2-7, with 9 bases matching TRBD2. V lost 6 bases, J lost 2 bases, and 8 bases stayed unmatched. Per the germline V gene, CDR1 is SNHLY and CDR2 is FYNNEI. The CDR3 has 15 residues. This CDR3 reads CASRGASGATYEQYF. In nucleotides, the CDR3 is TGTGCCAGCAGGGGGGCTAGCGGGGCTACCTACGAGCAGTACTTC.

This clone has just a few counts. The chain combines TRBV7-9 with TRBJ1-3; no definite D call. Germline V gene lookup returns CDR1 SEHNR and CDR2 FQNEAQ (reference sequence). V was cut by 5 bases and J by 3 bases, with 11 bases left in between. The CDR3 sequence is 14 residues long. CDR3 in amino acids: CASSALTGGNTIYF. The CDR3 DNA reads TGTGCCAGCAGCGCATTGACGGGTGGAAACACCATATATTTT.

This sequence joins TRBV5-1 and TRBJ2-5; D might be TRBD1 (6 bases). The J call is uncertain, as TRBJ2-7 better fits the DNA end. This CDR3 spans 13 amino acids. The germline V gene encodes CDR1 SGHRS and CDR2 YFSETQ. The CDR3 protein is CASSLTGWDEQYF. The CDR3 bases are TGCGCCAGCAGCTTAACAGGGTGGGACGAGCAGTACTTC.

The J gene is TRBJ1-2, the V gene TRBV5-8; 9 nucleotides match TRBD1. Germline CDR1 is SGHTS and CDR2 is YDEGEE. V shed 4 bases and J 4 bases; nucleotides not matched to a gene: 17. The CDR3 is made up of 18 amino acids. The CDR3 reads CASSPYHSTGTGFYGYTF. Written as DNA, the CDR3 is TGTGCCAGCAGCCCCTACCATTCCACCGGGACAGGGTTCTATGGCTACACCTTC.

This clone was detected only a few times. Germline and junction disagree at one end, which may indicate a read error. The gene calls are TRBV7-9 and TRBJ2-7, with 11 positions matching TRBD1. The CDR3 is 12 residues long. The germline V gene encodes CDR1 SEHNR and CDR2 FQNEAQ (reference sequence). DNA of the CDR3: TGTGCCAGCAGCGTAAAAGGACAGGGGGCAAACTTC. Translating gives CASSVKGQGANF.

The chain couples TRBV4-3 to TRBJ2-3; a possible D gene is TRBD2 (6 bases). Trimming cost V 0 bases and J 1 base, with 11 bases left between them. This CDR3 contains 16 residues. Germline CDR1 and CDR2: LGHNA and YSLEER. CDR3 protein: CASSQEGERGTDTQYF. In nucleotides, the CDR3 is TGCGCCAGCAGCCAAGAGGGGGAGCGGGGCACAGATACGCAGTATTTT.

V and J are TRBV19 and TRBJ1-2, with 7 positions matching TRBD1. The CDR3 has 14 residues. V lost 6 bases and J lost 0; bases outside the gene matches: 4. CDR1 is LNHDA, CDR2 SQIVND, per germline (reference sequence). The CDR3 nucleotides read TGTGCCAGTAGCCCGGGACAGACTAACTATGGCTACACCTTC. This gives the protein CASSPGQTNYGYTF.

The CDR3 loop is CASGRVTETQYF. Here the CDR3 DNA reads TGTGCCAGCGGGAGGGTTACGGAGACCCAGTACTTC. The chain is built from TRBV7-2 and TRBJ2-5; 7 bases match TRBD2. CDR1 is SGHTA and CDR2 is FQGNSA in the germline V gene. Unmatched junction bases numbered 5, after V lost 8 bases and J lost 5 bases. The CDR3 totals 12 residues.

This clone was detected only once. This rearrangement joins TRBV5-6 to TRBJ2-5; 13 nucleotides align to TRBD2. The tail of the sequence fits TRBJ2-7 better, so the J call may be wrong. The CDR3 contains 17 residues. Germline assignment: CDR1 SGHDT and CDR2 YYEEEE. In DNA form, the CDR3 reads TGTGCCAGCAGCTCACTGGGGACTAGCGGGATAACCTACGAGCAGTACTTC. Residues: CASSSLGTSGITYEQYF.

The chain has TRBV4-3 and TRBJ2-1, with TRBD1 as a possible D gene (5 bases). The germline V gene encodes CDR1 LGHNA and CDR2 YSLEER. Trimming took off 1 base at V and 4 bases at J, with 11 bases between the two ends. The CDR3 has 15 residues. CDR3 sequence (DNA): TGCGCCAGCAGCCAAGCCTGGGGCCCTTACAATGAGCAGTTCTTC. Protein: CASSQAWGPYNEQFF.

This clone was counted once. This chain connects TRBV28 to TRBJ1-6, with a possible D match to TRBD1 (6 bases). CDR3 length: 14 amino acids. Germline V gene data show CDR1 as MDHEN and CDR2 as SYDVKM. The V end was cut by 3 bases, the J end by 8 bases, with 11 bases between. The CDR3 nucleotides read TGTGCCAGCAGTTTCAGGACAGCATATTCACCCCTCCACTTT. It specifies CASSFRTAYSPLHF.

The J gene is TRBJ1-6, the V gene TRBV12-2; the DNA was not used to check the table's D call, TRBD1. TRBV12-2 is deemed a pseudogene. This CDR3 has 15 residues. Written as DNA, the CDR3 is TGTGCAAGTCGCCCACCGGGACAGGGAAATTCACCCCTCCACTTT. Translated, it gives CASRPPGQGNSPLHF.

This clone was picked up one time. Other DNA sequences in the sample encode the same CDR3. The genes are TRBV5-1 and TRBJ2-7; 9 bases map to TRBD2. Germline loops: CDR1 SGHRS, CDR2 YFSETQ. The CDR3 has 15 residues. Unmatched junction bases numbered 3, after V lost 2 bases and J lost 0 bases. The CDR3, as DNA: TGCGCCAGCAGCTTAGCGGGGGGCAGCTCCTACGAGCAGTACTTC. Its translation: CASSLAGGSSYEQYF.

This chain joins TRBV7-8 and TRBJ2-1, with 9 bases matching TRBD2. The CDR3 contains 16 residues. With V trimmed by 5 bases and J by 5 bases, 10 bases remained unmatched. Germline V CDR1 and CDR2: SGHVS, FQNEAQ. The CDR3 reads CASSEDYSGSHNEQFF. The DNA of the CDR3 is TGTGCCAGCAGCGAAGACTATAGCGGGAGTCACAATGAGCAGTTCTTC.

This chain joins TRBV30 and TRBJ2-7, with TRBD2 matching 7 bases. The CDR3 runs to 14 residues. The ends lost 3 bases at V and 0 bases at J; junction bases unmatched: 5. Germline CDR1 GTSNPN, CDR2 SVGIG (reference sequence). CDR3 sequence reads: CAWRSGMSSYEQYF. DNA of the CDR3: TGTGCCTGGAGGAGCGGGATGAGCTCCTACGAGCAGTACTTC.

The chain uses TRBV5-6 and TRBJ1-1, with D maybe TRBD1 (6 bases). Germline lookup yields CDR1 SGHDT and CDR2 YYEEEE. V dropped 4 bases and J dropped 10 bases, with 17 bases sitting between them. The CDR3 is 13 residues long. The CDR3 region has the DNA TGTGCCAGCAGCAATCTCAAAGGGGGGGGAGCTTTCTTT. Translation: CASSNLKGGGAFF.

This clone occurred a few times. V usage is TRBV7-8 and J usage is TRBJ2-7, with 8 bases lining up with TRBD2. V was clipped by 2 bases and J by 3 bases; unmatched bases: 0. The CDR3 is made up of 13 amino acids. The germline V gene has CDR1 SGHVS and CDR2 FQNEAQ. The chain's CDR3 is CASSLLAGYEQYF. CDR3 in DNA: TGTGCCAGCAGCTTACTAGCGGGCTACGAGCAGTACTTC.